This record concerns one T cell receptor beta chain sequence. The antigen remains unidentified. Using RNA template, CDR3s of TCR alpha and beta were amplified with iRepertoire arm-PCR. Each CDR3 protein is one row after TCRdb ran MiXCR on the multiplex PCR reads. In the table there are about 190,000 distinct CDR3 sequences, 32% of which are singletons. This record belongs to a study of glioma-infiltrating T cells. Overall study findings and caveats: Above-expected tissue-blood divergence occurred in all gliomas, most in low-grade ones. Tissue and blood shared very few CDR3 sequences.

The CDR3 is made up of 14 amino acids. In germline, CDR1 is LNHDA, CDR2 SQIVND (reference sequence). V shed 5 bases, J shed 3 bases, and the junction held 4 bases outside the gene matches. The material sequenced was glioma tissue, nonneoplastic brain tissue, or PBMCs (not recorded which). The receptor's source is a human donor with low-grade glioma or glioblastoma, undergoing nonglioma brain surgery, or in good health (not recorded which). This chain links TRBV19 with TRBJ2-7; 10 positions agree with TRBD2. CDR3 in amino acids: CASSSAGGIYEQYF. CDR3 DNA sequence: TGTGCCAGTAGTTCAGCGGGAGGGATCTACGAGCAGTACTTC.